This note documents a single T cell receptor (beta chain) sequence. Its target is unknown. Unstimulated Tregs (CD4+CD25+CD127-) and CD4+CD25- non-Tregs were sorted from PBMCs. The table came from immunoSEQ multiplex PCR; TCRdb's copy has only in-frame clones and leaves some out. The sample shows 75,000 to 100,000 clones, around nine tenths of them seen only once. This entry belongs to a study of Tregs in tolerant kidney transplant recipients. Overall study findings and caveats: This study did not directly address biological reproducibility.

This sequence originates from a human donor in good health. The source material was CD8+ T cells from blood.

The CDR3 nucleotides are TGTGCCAGCAGCTTAGCGACAGGGGGTTTCGGAACTGAAGCTTTCTTT. As protein: CASSLATGGFGTEAFF. The chain has TRBV11-2 and TRBJ1-1; 9 nucleotides line up with TRBD1. Germline V gene lookup returns CDR1 SGHAT and CDR2 FQNNGV. V lost 1 base, J lost 5 bases, and 8 bases stayed unmatched. The CDR3 extends over 16 amino acids. Complete variable domain (other parts from reference TRBV11-2 and TRBJ1-1): EAGVAQSPRYKIIEKRQSVAFWCNPISGHATLYWYQQILGQGPKLLIQFQNNGVVDDSQLPKDRFSAERLKGVDSTLKIQPAKLEDSAVYLCASSLATGGFGTEAFFGQGTRLTVV.